Described below is a single T cell receptor (beta chain) sequence and its context. This record belongs to a study of control samples from healthy donors and cancer patients. TCRdb keeps only in-frame clones here, not all; method: immunoSEQ multiplex PCR. This sample has around 150,000 clones, with roughly 89% found just once. The CDR3 is 13 amino acids. Germline V gene data show CDR1 as SGHTA and CDR2 as FQGTGA. The V end was cut by 8 bases, the J end by 0 bases, with 10 bases between. The sequence derives from a man between 25 and 39 years old in good health. The gene calls are TRBV7-3 and TRBJ1-1; no clear D gene. Sequenced material: blood. The CDR3 loop is CASSVELNTEAFF. CDR3 nucleotide sequence: TGTGCCAGCTCGGTCGAGTTGAACACTGAAGCTTTCTTT.